This T cell receptor (beta chain) was sequenced for a study of blood T cell repertoires in COVID-19. At the level of the study: Samples of COVID-19 (acute and convalescent) were obtained from the United States, Italy and Spain. The analysed material was cDNA or gDNA that came from T cells, B-cell-depleted T cells, or PBMCs.

In the authors' workflow: The authors estimated nucleated cell counts from reference gene primer amplification. Libraries were prepared by immunoSEQ multiplex PCR; TCRdb keeps only in-frame clonotypes and omits some of them. For V, J and clone size, that table is used; D and trimming come from the DNA. This table has about 40,000 clones, around 90% appearing once. Per germline, CDR1 MNHEY and CDR2 SMNVEV (reference sequence). Trimming at V came to 5 bases and at J to 6 bases, leaving 7 bases not matched to a gene. There are 16 residues in the CDR3. The sequenced sample was peripheral blood. J is TRBJ2-2 and V is TRBV27; TRBD1 matches 12 bases. The receptor was isolated from a man aged 55 to 70 with acute or convalescent COVID-19. CDR3 coding DNA: TGTGCCAGCAGTGTAACCGGGACAGGGGGCCCCGGGGAGCTGTTTTTT. This codes for CASSVTGTGGPGELFF.